The sequence of this TCR beta chain was determined in a study of blood T cell repertoires in COVID-19. Study context: Some COVID-19 samples were acute and others convalescent; all came from the United States, Italy and Spain. PBMCs, B-cell-depleted T cells, or T cells provided the cDNA or gDNA that made up the material.

Trimming removed 6 bases at V and 5 bases at J, with 14 bases between. Per germline, CDR1 KGHSH and CDR2 LQKENI. This CDR3 comprises 13 residues. As handled by the study authors: Estimation of nucleated cell counts was performed using reference gene primer amplification. Data came from immunoSEQ multiplex PCR; TCRdb stores just in-frame clones and leaves some out. V and J calls and clone size are as listed in that table; D and trimming were resolved from the DNA. The table includes about 430,000 clones, approximately 87% detected once. Recruits, aged about 18 to 90 years, lived in 24 US areas. The specimen was PBMCs or T cells enriched from blood (not recorded which). This clonotype was sampled from a woman aged 25 to 39 with acute COVID-19. This chain links TRBV18 with TRBJ2-7; D is perhaps TRBD2 (6 bases). This CDR3 reads CASSPGRIDEQYF. DNA of the CDR3: TGTGCCAGCTCCCCGGGGAGGATTGACGAGCAGTACTTC.